This T cell receptor (beta chain) was identified in a study of Graves' ophthalmopathy and Graves' hyperthyroidism. General study results and limits: Discrimination between ophthalmopathy and stable hyperthyroidism by a 13-signature model showed nearly 90% sensitivity and about 80% specificity. Most expanded clonotypes from thyroid (those above 0.001 frequency) were also found in blood.

In its sample, this clonotype was seen many times. No antigen is known for it. Investigators amplified TCR beta CDR3 regions from RNA transcripts. HTBI primers served in a first-round RT-PCR, which a second-round multiplex PCR followed. TCRdb ran MiXCR on the multiplex PCR reads and lists one entry per CDR3 protein. The table records more than 300,000 distinct CDR3 sequences, less than 20% of them present only once. V shed 4 bases and J shed 5 bases, with 9 bases lying between them. This CDR3 is 13 amino acids long. Germline V lookup: CDR1 LNHDA, CDR2 SQIVND (reference sequence). Stable hyperthyroidism meant no progression to ophthalmopathy within 18 months of follow-up. Serum thyroxine and TRAb, along with clinical symptoms, thyroid ultrasound and orbital computed tomography, were what diagnosis relied on.

The sequence was obtained from a young woman with stable Graves' hyperthyroidism. This chain joins TRBV19 and TRBJ1-5, with D possibly TRBD1 on 6 matching bases. Sequencing used peripheral blood. CDR3 in amino acids: CASSKGVDQPQHF. In nucleotides, the CDR3 is TGTGCCAGTAGTAAGGGGGTGGATCAGCCCCAGCATTTT.